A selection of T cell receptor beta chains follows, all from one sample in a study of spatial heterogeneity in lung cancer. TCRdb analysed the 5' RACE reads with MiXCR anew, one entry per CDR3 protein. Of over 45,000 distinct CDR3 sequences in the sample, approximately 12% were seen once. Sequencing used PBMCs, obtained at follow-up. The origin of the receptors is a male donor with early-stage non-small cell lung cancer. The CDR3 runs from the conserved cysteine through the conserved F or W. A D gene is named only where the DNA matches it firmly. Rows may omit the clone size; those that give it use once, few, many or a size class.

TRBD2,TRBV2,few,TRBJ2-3,TGTGCCAGCAGAGCTAGCGGGGGGGCGAGCACAGATACGCAGTATTTT,CASRASGGASTDTQYF
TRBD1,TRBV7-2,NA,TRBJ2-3,TGTGCCAGCAGCTCCTCTACAGGGGGAAGTACAGATACGCAGTATTTT,CASSSSTGGSTDTQYF
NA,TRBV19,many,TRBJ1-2,TGTGCCAGTAGTCCCTTCCCGGGACAAGGAGATGGCTACACCTTC,CASSPFPGQGDGYTF
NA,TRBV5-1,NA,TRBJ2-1,TGCGCCAGCAGCTTGGAGTCTAACAATGAGCAGTTCTTC,CASSLESNNEQFF
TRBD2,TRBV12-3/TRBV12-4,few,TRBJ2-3,TGTGCCAGCAGCACTAGCGGGGGCGCAGATACGCAGTATTTT,CASSTSGGADTQYF
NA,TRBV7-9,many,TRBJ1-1,TGTGCCAGCAGCTTAGAGACAGACACTGAAGCTTTCTTT,CASSLETDTEAFF
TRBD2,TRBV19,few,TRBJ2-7,TGTGCCAGTAGCCCTGGACTAGAGGCCTACGAGCAGTACTTC,CASSPGLEAYEQYF
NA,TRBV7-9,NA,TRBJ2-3,TGTGCCACCCATCGGGATACGCAGTATTTT,CATHRDTQYF
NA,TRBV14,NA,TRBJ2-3,TGTGCCAGCAGCCCGCGGACAGCGAGCACAGATACGCAGTATTTT,CASSPRTASTDTQYF
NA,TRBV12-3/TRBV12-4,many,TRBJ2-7,TGTGCCAGCAGCAACCCAGGGGACTACGAGCAGTACTTC,CASSNPGDYEQYF
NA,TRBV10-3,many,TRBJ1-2,TGTGCCATCAGTGAGTCTATTGGTAGGGGCACCTATGGCTACACCTTC,CAISESIGRGTYGYTF
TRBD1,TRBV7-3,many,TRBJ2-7,TGTGCCAGCAGCTTCGACAGGGTCGCCGTCTACGAGCAGTACTTC,CASSFDRVAVYEQYF
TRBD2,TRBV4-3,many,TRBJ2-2,TGCGCCAGCAGCCAAACCCAGCGGGAGGCCGGGGAGCTGTTTTTT,CASSQTQREAGELFF
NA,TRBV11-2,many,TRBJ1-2,TGTGCCAGCAGCTCGACAGTGAACTATGGCTACACCTTC,CASSSTVNYGYTF
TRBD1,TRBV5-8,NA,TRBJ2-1,TGTGCCAGCAGCCCCCTCATAGGGACAGGGAAGTTCTTC,CASSPLIGTGKFF
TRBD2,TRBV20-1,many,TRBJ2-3,TGCAGTGCTAGCCGCATCCCAGCTAGCGGGCTCACAGATACGCAGTATTTT,CSASRIPASGLTDTQYF
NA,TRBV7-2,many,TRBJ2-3,TGTGCCAGTACGCTCCTCACAGATACGCAGTATTTT,CASTLLTDTQYF
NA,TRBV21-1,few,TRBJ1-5,TGTGCCAGCAGCCCTGTGGAAGGATATCAGCCCCAGCATTTT,CASSPVEGYQPQHF
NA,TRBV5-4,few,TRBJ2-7,TGTGCCAGCACCAAGGCTGGGGTCCCCGGCGAGCAGTACTTC,CASTKAGVPGEQYF
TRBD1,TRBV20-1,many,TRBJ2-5,TGCAGTGCTAGAGCCCCTGTCCCGGGACAGGGAAAGACCCAGTACTTC,CSARAPVPGQGKTQYF
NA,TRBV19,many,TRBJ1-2,TGTGCCAGTAGTATAGACCGGTGGAACTATGGCTACACCTTC,CASSIDRWNYGYTF
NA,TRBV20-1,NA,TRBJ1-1,TGCAGTGCTAGTCCCCCCGGGGGAGGAGCGGACACTGAAGCTTTCTTT,CSASPPGGGADTEAFF
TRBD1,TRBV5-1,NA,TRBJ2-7,TGCGCCAGCAGGTGGACAGGGGATTCCTACGAGCAGTACTTC,CASRWTGDSYEQYF
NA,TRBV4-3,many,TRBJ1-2,TGCGCCAGCAGCCAGACTGATACTAAGGTGGCATATGGCTACACCTTC,CASSQTDTKVAYGYTF
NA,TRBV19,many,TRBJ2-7,TGTGCCAGTAGTATGCAAGGGATCTCCTACGAGCAGTACTTC,CASSMQGISYEQYF
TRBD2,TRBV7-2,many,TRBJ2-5,TGTGCCAGCAGCTTAGGGACTAGCTCGGAGACCCAGTACTTC,CASSLGTSSETQYF
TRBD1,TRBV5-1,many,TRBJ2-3,TGCGCCAGCCAGGACAGGGAGGATACGCAGTATTTT,CASQDREDTQYF
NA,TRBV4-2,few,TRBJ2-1,TGTGCCAGCAGCCAAGTTCGGCGGCATGAGCAGTTCTTC,CASSQVRRHEQFF
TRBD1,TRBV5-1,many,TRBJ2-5,TGCGCCAGCAGAACGACAGGGTCTGGAGAGACCCAGTACTTC,CASRTTGSGETQYF
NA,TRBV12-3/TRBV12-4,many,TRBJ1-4,TGTGCCAGCAGTTTCCGGACGGGGAGGGGAGAAAAACTGTTTTTT,CASSFRTGRGEKLFF
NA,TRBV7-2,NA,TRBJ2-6,TGTGCCAGCAAGGCAGCTGGGGCCAACGTCCTGACTTTC,CASKAAGANVLTF
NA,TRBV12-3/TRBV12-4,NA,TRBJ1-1,TGTGCCAGCAGTTTCTTTGAGAACACTGAAGCTTTCTTT,CASSFFENTEAFF
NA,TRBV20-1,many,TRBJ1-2,TGCAGTGCTAGAGGGCGGCAGGGCTATGGCTACACCTTC,CSARGRQGYGYTF
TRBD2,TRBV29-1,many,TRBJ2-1,TGCAGCGTTGAAAAACGTCGGACTAGCGGGATCGATGAGCAGTTCTTC,CSVEKRRTSGIDEQFF
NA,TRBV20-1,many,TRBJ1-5,TGCAGTGCTGGCGACAGGCCTGGACCCCAGCATTTT,CSAGDRPGPQHF
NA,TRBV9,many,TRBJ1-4,TGTGCCAGCAGCGAGCACAGGGACCCCGGGGAAAAACTGTTTTTT,CASSEHRDPGEKLFF
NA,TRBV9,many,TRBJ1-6,TGTGCCAGCAGCGTGGGCGGGCTGCGGTATAATTCACCCCTCCACTTT,CASSVGGLRYNSPLHF